The 13 T cell receptor beta chains given below trace back to one sample, sequenced in a study of chemoradiotherapy in HPV16-positive cancers. Profiled with immunoSEQ multiplex PCR; TCRdb holds only in-frame clones, not every one. The data show 30,000 or so clones, with 70% to 90% seen just once and approximately 5% held by the top ten. The input for sequencing was blood, taken from a patient who underwent chemoradiotherapy. The origin of the receptors is a human donor with HPV-associated anogenital cancer.

The chain uses TRBV18 and TRBJ1-3, with a weak D call TRBD1 (5 bases). CDR3 length equals 15 residues. Germline V gives CDR1 KGHSH, CDR2 LQKENI. V dropped 3 bases and J dropped 0 bases, with 9 bases sitting between them. The CDR3 DNA follows: TGTGCCAGCTCACCTACAGGTGACTCTGGAAACACCATATATTTT. Protein sequence: CASSPTGDSGNTIYF.

This chain joins TRBV6-5 and TRBJ1-1; no clear D. The CDR3 contains 11 residues. CDR1 and CDR2 from the germline V gene are MNHEY and SVGAGI. Trimming took off 6 bases at V and 8 bases at J, with 10 bases between the two ends. CDR3 amino acids: CASSRETEAFF. Written as DNA, the CDR3 is TGTGCCAGCAGCCGGGAGACGGAAGCTTTCTTT.

This chain links TRBV14 with TRBJ2-7; no firm D call. Germline V lookup: CDR1 SGHDN, CDR2 FVKESK. Trimming took off 1 base at V and 2 bases at J, with 6 bases between the two ends. The CDR3 is 13 residues long. DNA for the CDR3: TGTGCCAGCAGCCAAGGGGTTACCTACGAGCAGTACTTC. Its translation is CASSQGVTYEQYF.

The chain carries TRBV18 and TRBJ2-2; possibly TRBD2 for D (6 bases). CDR1 KGHSH and CDR2 LQKENI come from the germline V gene. The length of the CDR3 is 15 residues. V lost 0 bases to trimming and J lost 3 bases, with 8 bases between them. The CDR3 reads CASSPPRGDTGELFF. The DNA for the CDR3 is TGTGCCAGCTCACCACCGCGGGGTGACACCGGGGAGCTGTTTTTT.

The chain couples TRBV7-9 to TRBJ1-1; TRBD1 aligns across 9 bases. CDR1 and CDR2 from the germline V gene are SEHNR and FQNEAQ (reference sequence). The CDR3 is 15 amino acids. V lost 5 bases and J lost 1; bases outside the gene matches: 5. The CDR3 loop reads CASSEGQGTNTEAFF. For the CDR3, the DNA is TGTGCCAGCAGCGAGGGACAGGGCACGAACACTGAAGCTTTCTTT. The full variable domain, completed using reference TRBV7-9 and TRBJ1-1, is DTGVSQNPRHKITKRGQNVTFRCDPISEHNRLYWYRQTLGQGPEFLTYFQNEAQLEKSRLLSDRFSAERPKGSFSTLEIQRTEQGDSAMYLCASSEGQGTNTEAFFGQGTRLTVV.

This chain connects TRBV5-4 to TRBJ2-1; D is perhaps TRBD2 (5 bases). The CDR3 is made up of 15 amino acids. Trimming took off 4 bases at V and 3 bases at J, with 14 bases between the two ends. Germline CDR1 reads SGHNT; CDR2 reads YYREEE (reference sequence). The CDR3: CASSKSGGLYNEQFF. The CDR3 DNA sequence: TGTGCCAGCAGCAAAAGCGGAGGCCTCTACAATGAGCAGTTCTTC.

The rearrangement joins TRBV5-4 to TRBJ2-1, with D unclear. Trimming removed 2 bases from V and 8 bases from J, with 5 bases in between. In germline, CDR1 is SGHNT, CDR2 YYREEE (reference sequence). The CDR3 is 11 amino acids. CDR3 sequence (DNA): TGTGCCAGCAGCTTATCCGATGAGCAGTTCTTC. Protein: CASSLSDEQFF.

This chain uses TRBV28 with TRBJ2-5; either TRBD1 or TRBD2 may supply D (5 bases each). CDR3 length equals 15 residues. Germline V gene data show CDR1 as MDHEN and CDR2 as SYDVKM. Between the trimmed V and J ends, which lost 3 bases and 2 bases, there was a span of 13 bases. DNA for the CDR3: TGTGCCAGCAGTTTGAGGGGAAGGGCTCAAGAGACCCAGTACTTC. This translates into CASSLRGRAQETQYF.

This chain joins TRBV4-1 and TRBJ1-5; TRBD1 might be the D (5 bases). Germline values: CDR1 MGHRA, CDR2 YSYEKL. V was shortened by 1 base and J by 5 bases, with 15 bases between the two germline ends. The CDR3 covers 16 residues. The CDR3 DNA reads TGCGCCAGCAGCCAAGTTTGGGGCCAGGGCGATCAGCCCCAGCATTTT. It specifies CASSQVWGQGDQPQHF.

The chain links TRBV6-5 to TRBJ2-5; tentatively, D is TRBD1 (5 bases). Judging by the DNA end, TRBJ2-7 fits better; the J call may be wrong. Germline CDR1 and CDR2: MNHEY and SVGAGI. The CDR3 consists of 12 residues. CDR3 region: CASRGLSYEQYF. DNA for the CDR3: TGTGCCAGCAGGGGGCTGTCCTACGAGCAGTACTTC.

A single count supports this clone. This chain links TRBV18 with TRBJ1-1; D not resolved. Trimming removed 2 bases from V and 1 base from J, with 11 bases in between. The length of the CDR3 is 15 residues. Germline V lookup: CDR1 KGHSH, CDR2 LQKENI. The CDR3 bases are TGTGCCAGCTCACCAGTCGGTCAGCCGAACACTGAAGCTTTCTTT. Its translation: CASSPVGQPNTEAFF.

This chain joins TRBV21-1 and TRBJ1-5. TRBV21-1 is given as a pseudogene. The CDR3 loop spans 16 amino acids. The CDR3 DNA is TGTGCCAGCAGCAAAGCGCTCAGGGAGGGCAATCAGCCCCAGCATTTT. Translated: CASSKALREGNQPQHF.

Written as DNA, the CDR3 is TGTGCCAGCAACCGGGGGGCGGGTGAAAAACTGTTTTTT. Translated, it gives CASNRGAGEKLFF. The chain joins TRBV2 to TRBJ1-4, with a tentative D call TRBD1 (6 bases). This CDR3 is 13 amino acids long. V lost 7 bases and J 7 bases, leaving 13 bases between the germline ends. Germline V gene sequence: CDR1 SNHLY, CDR2 FYNNEI.